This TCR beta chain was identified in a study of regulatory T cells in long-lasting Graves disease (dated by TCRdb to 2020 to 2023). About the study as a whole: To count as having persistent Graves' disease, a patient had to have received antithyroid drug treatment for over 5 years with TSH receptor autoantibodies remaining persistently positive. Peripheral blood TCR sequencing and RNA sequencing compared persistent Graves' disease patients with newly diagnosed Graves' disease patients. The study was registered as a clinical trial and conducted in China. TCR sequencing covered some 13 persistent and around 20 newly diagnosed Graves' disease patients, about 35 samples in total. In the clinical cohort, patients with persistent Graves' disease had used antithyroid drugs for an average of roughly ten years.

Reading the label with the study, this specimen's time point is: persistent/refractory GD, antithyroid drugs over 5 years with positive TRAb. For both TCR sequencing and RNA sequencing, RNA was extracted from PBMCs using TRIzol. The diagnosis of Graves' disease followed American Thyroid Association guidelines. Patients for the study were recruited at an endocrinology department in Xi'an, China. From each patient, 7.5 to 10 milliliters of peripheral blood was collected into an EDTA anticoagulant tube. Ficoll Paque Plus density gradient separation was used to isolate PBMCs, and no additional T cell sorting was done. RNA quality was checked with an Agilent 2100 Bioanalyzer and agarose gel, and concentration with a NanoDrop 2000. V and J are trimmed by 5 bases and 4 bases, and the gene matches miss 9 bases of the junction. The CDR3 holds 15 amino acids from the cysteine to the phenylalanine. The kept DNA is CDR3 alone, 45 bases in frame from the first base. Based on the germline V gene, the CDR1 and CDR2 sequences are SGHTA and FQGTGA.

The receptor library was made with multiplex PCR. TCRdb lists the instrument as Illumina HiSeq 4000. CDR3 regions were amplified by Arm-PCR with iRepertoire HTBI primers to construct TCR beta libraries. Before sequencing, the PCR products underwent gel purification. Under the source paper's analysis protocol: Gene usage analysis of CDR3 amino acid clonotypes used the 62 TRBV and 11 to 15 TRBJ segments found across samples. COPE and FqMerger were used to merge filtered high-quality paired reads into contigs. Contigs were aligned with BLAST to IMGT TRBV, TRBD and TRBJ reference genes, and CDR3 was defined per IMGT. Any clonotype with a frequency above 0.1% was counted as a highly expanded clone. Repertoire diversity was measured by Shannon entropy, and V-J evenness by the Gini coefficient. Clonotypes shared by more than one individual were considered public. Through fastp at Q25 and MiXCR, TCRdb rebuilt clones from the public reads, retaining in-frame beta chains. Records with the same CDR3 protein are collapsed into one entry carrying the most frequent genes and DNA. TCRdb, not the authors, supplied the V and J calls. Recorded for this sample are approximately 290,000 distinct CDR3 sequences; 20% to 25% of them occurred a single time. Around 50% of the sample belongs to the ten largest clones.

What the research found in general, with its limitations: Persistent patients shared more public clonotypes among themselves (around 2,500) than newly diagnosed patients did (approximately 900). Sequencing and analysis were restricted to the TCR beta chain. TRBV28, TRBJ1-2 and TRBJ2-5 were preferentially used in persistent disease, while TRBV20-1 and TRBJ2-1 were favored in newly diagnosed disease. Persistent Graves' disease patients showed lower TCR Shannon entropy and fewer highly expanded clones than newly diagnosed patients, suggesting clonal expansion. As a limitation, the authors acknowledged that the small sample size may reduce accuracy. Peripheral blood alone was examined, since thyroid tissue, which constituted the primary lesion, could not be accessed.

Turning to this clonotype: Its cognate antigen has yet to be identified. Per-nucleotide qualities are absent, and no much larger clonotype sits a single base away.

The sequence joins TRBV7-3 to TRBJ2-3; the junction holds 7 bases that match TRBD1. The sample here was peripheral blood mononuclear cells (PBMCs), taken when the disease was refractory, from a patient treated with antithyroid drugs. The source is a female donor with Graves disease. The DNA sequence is TGTGCCAGCAGCCCAGAGGGACAGAGGGCAGATACGCAGTATTTT. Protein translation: CASSPEGQRADTQYF.